A selection of T cell receptor beta chains follows, all from one sample in a study of T-cell memory formation after mild COVID-19. TCRdb reprocessed the 5' RACE reads via MiXCR and lists one record per CDR3 protein. The sample includes 580,000 or so distinct CDR3 sequences, 17% seen only once; the top ten take about 8.1%. The specimen was PBMCs or a T cell subset sorted from them (not recorded which). Source of these receptors: an adult woman who had mild COVID-19 (a few samples of this study predate the infection). Cell type and time point are not known. Both conserved end residues are part of each CDR3. A D gene is named only where the DNA matches it firmly. A clone size is listed for some rows: how often the clone was seen (once, few, many), or a class if it is expanded.

V gene: TRBV7-4; D gene: -; J gene: TRBJ1-1; clone size: few; CDR3 DNA: TGTGCCAGCAGCCGAAGCAGACAGTTTAACACTGAAGCTTTCTTT; CDR3 protein: CASSRSRQFNTEAFF
V gene: TRBV7-2; D gene: TRBD2; J gene: TRBJ2-1; clone size: -; CDR3 DNA: TGTGCCAGCAGCTTAGAACTAGCGGGAGTCTATGAGCAGTTCTTC; CDR3 protein: CASSLELAGVYEQFF
V gene: TRBV19; D gene: TRBD2; J gene: TRBJ2-1; clone size: -; CDR3 DNA: TGTGCCAGTAGTCAACTAGCGGGCGCCCCCTACAATGAGCAGTTCTTC; CDR3 protein: CASSQLAGAPYNEQFF
V gene: TRBV6-5; D gene: -; J gene: TRBJ2-2; clone size: few; CDR3 DNA: TGTGCCAGCAGTTACGATACAGCGAACACCGGGGAGCTGTTTTTT; CDR3 protein: CASSYDTANTGELFF
V gene: TRBV4-1; D gene: -; J gene: TRBJ1-1; clone size: few; CDR3 DNA: TGCGCCAGCAGCCTTGGACAGTTTAACACTGAAGCTTTCTTT; CDR3 protein: CASSLGQFNTEAFF
V gene: TRBV27; D gene: -; J gene: TRBJ2-7; clone size: few; CDR3 DNA: TGTGCCAGCAGTTTCGCCCTCTATTACGAGCAGTACTTC; CDR3 protein: CASSFALYYEQYF
V gene: TRBV19; D gene: TRBD1; J gene: TRBJ1-2; clone size: many; CDR3 DNA: TGTGCCAGCGTCAAGGACAGGGGAGGCTATGGCTACACCTTC; CDR3 protein: CASVKDRGGYGYTF
V gene: TRBV5-1; D gene: TRBD2; J gene: TRBJ2-2; clone size: few; CDR3 DNA: TGCGCCAGCACTCCCACGGGAGTGAGCGGGGCGAACACCGGGGAGCTGTTTTTT; CDR3 protein: CASTPTGVSGANTGELFF
V gene: TRBV20-1; D gene: TRBD1; J gene: TRBJ2-1; clone size: -; CDR3 DNA: TGCAGTGCTAGCCGGGACAGGGGCGGCAATGAGCAGTTCTTC; CDR3 protein: CSASRDRGGNEQFF
V gene: TRBV30; D gene: -; J gene: TRBJ1-1; clone size: -; CDR3 DNA: TGTGCCTGGAGTCCAGCCCGATTGGGCACTGAAGCTTTCTTT; CDR3 protein: CAWSPARLGTEAFF
V gene: TRBV13; D gene: TRBD1; J gene: TRBJ1-1; clone size: -; CDR3 DNA: TGTGCCAGCAGCGGAGACAGGGGGCAACGCACTGAAGCTTTCTTT; CDR3 protein: CASSGDRGQRTEAFF
V gene: TRBV20-1; D gene: -; J gene: TRBJ1-2; clone size: -; CDR3 DNA: TGCAGTACCGGCGGTCAGTCTAACTATGGCTACACCTTC; CDR3 protein: CSTGGQSNYGYTF
V gene: TRBV20-1; D gene: -; J gene: TRBJ2-2; clone size: -; CDR3 DNA: TGCAGTGCTAGAGTCCCAACCGGGGAGCTGTTTTTT; CDR3 protein: CSARVPTGELFF
V gene: TRBV7-6; D gene: TRBD2; J gene: TRBJ2-1; clone size: -; CDR3 DNA: TGTGCCAGCAGCCCCTTGGGACGGGAGGGCCGCAATGAGCAGTTCTTC; CDR3 protein: CASSPLGREGRNEQFF
V gene: TRBV6-5; D gene: -; J gene: TRBJ2-3; clone size: few; CDR3 DNA: TGTGCCAGCACATATGGACACGTACAGTATTTT; CDR3 protein: CASTYGHVQYF
V gene: TRBV13; D gene: -; J gene: TRBJ2-1; clone size: few; CDR3 DNA: TGTGCCAGCAGCTTAAGGAGTAGCGGAGACAATGAGCAGTTCTTC; CDR3 protein: CASSLRSSGDNEQFF
V gene: TRBV12-3/TRBV12-4; D gene: -; J gene: TRBJ2-5; clone size: few; CDR3 DNA: TGTGCCAGCAGTTTTACAGGTTGGCAAGAGACCCAGTACTTC; CDR3 protein: CASSFTGWQETQYF
V gene: TRBV5-1; D gene: -; J gene: TRBJ2-1; clone size: -; CDR3 DNA: TGCGCCAGCACAGGACAGTACAATGAGCAGTTCTTC; CDR3 protein: CASTGQYNEQFF
V gene: TRBV12-3/TRBV12-4; D gene: TRBD2; J gene: TRBJ2-3; clone size: few; CDR3 DNA: TGTGCCAGCAGTCCTCCTCGGGTACTAGCGGGGGAGGGGACAGATACGCAGTATTTT; CDR3 protein: CASSPPRVLAGEGTDTQYF
V gene: TRBV9; D gene: -; J gene: TRBJ2-1; clone size: -; CDR3 DNA: TGTGCCAGCAGCGTGGGAATCTCCTACAATGAGCAGTTCTTC; CDR3 protein: CASSVGISYNEQFF
V gene: TRBV9; D gene: TRBD1; J gene: TRBJ2-1; clone size: -; CDR3 DNA: TGTGCCAGCAGCGTAGTGGGGACAGGGGCTAGCGAGCAGTTCTTC; CDR3 protein: CASSVVGTGASEQFF
V gene: TRBV7-9; D gene: -; J gene: TRBJ1-4; clone size: few; CDR3 DNA: TGTGCCAGCAGCTTAGTTCACGGACCAGGTCTTGAAAAACTGTTTTTT; CDR3 protein: CASSLVHGPGLEKLFF
V gene: TRBV9; D gene: TRBD1; J gene: TRBJ2-2; clone size: once; CDR3 DNA: TGTGCCAGCAGCACGACAGGGGCTTGGACCGGGGAGCTGTTTTTT; CDR3 protein: CASSTTGAWTGELFF
V gene: TRBV5-5; D gene: -; J gene: TRBJ1-2; clone size: few; CDR3 DNA: TGTGCCAGCAGCTTGGGGCGTAGGATGTCCTATGGCTACACCTTC; CDR3 protein: CASSLGRRMSYGYTF
V gene: TRBV20-1; D gene: -; J gene: TRBJ1-1; clone size: -; CDR3 DNA: TGCAGTGCTAGAGATCATCGGGGAGATACTGAAGCTTTCTTT; CDR3 protein: CSARDHRGDTEAFF
V gene: TRBV4-1; D gene: -; J gene: TRBJ1-1; clone size: few; CDR3 DNA: TGCGCCAGCAGGATAGACAGGAGAATCAGCCCACCCACTGAAGCTTTCTTT; CDR3 protein: CASRIDRRISPPTEAFF